The next 18 T cell receptor beta chains were all read from a single sample in a study of blood T cell repertoires in COVID-19. This table comes from immunoSEQ multiplex PCR, and its TCRdb copy is limited to in-frame clones, with some not included. The data show approximately 100,000 clones, about 80% seen once. Sequenced: peripheral blood. Receptors originate from a woman in her fifties or sixties with acute or convalescent COVID-19.

V usage is TRBV9 and J usage is TRBJ1-2; TRBD1 matches 7 bases. Trimming at V came to 3 bases and at J to 4 bases, leaving 3 bases not matched to a gene. The CDR3 spans 13 residues. The V gene's germline CDR1 is SGDLS and CDR2 YYNGEE. DNA of the CDR3: TGTGCCAGCAGCGGACGGACAGGCTATGGCTACACCTTC. Amino acids: CASSGRTGYGYTF.

This chain links TRBV4-2 with TRBJ1-2, with 7 bases fitting TRBD1. J was trimmed by 3 bases and V by 3 bases; bases with no gene match: 10. The germline CDR1 and CDR2 sequences are LGHNA and YNFKEQ. This CDR3 has 16 amino acids. The CDR3 loop is CASSQIGPDRDYGYTF. Written as DNA, the CDR3 is TGTGCCAGCAGCCAGATTGGGCCAGACAGGGACTATGGCTACACCTTC.

The J gene is TRBJ2-1, the V gene TRBV29-1, with TRBD2 identical over 8 bases. Germline V gene data show CDR1 as SQVTM and CDR2 as ANQGSEA. CDR3 length: 13 amino acids. V shed 7 bases and J 6 bases; nucleotides not matched to a gene: 8. DNA of the CDR3: TGCAGCGGTTCTATAGCGGGGTCCAATGAGCAGTTCTTC. It specifies CSGSIAGSNEQFF.

The rearrangement uses TRBV19 and TRBJ1-2, with D unclear. This CDR3 spans 12 amino acids. Germline CDR1 reads LNHDA; CDR2 reads SQIVND (reference sequence). Trimming pared 7 bases from V and 5 bases from J, leaving 11 bases between. CDR3 loop: CASTILGYGYTF. CDR3 DNA sequence: TGTGCCAGTACCATCCTCGGGTATGGCTACACCTTC.

J is TRBJ1-1 and V is TRBV28; 10 bases are a match to TRBD1. Germline assignment: CDR1 MDHEN and CDR2 SYDVKM. This CDR3 contains 17 residues. J was trimmed by 0 bases and V by 5 bases; bases with no gene match: 9. The CDR3 reads CASSTFPGQGLNTEAFF. The CDR3 nucleotides are TGTGCCAGCAGTACCTTTCCGGGACAGGGGCTGAACACTGAAGCTTTCTTT.

The chain joins TRBV5-6 to TRBJ1-3; D is ambiguous. CDR1 SGHDT and CDR2 YYEEEE come from the germline V gene. This CDR3 comprises 14 residues. V lost 4 bases, J lost 7 bases, and 15 bases lay in between. The CDR3 loop reads CASSTPAAGNTIYF. CDR3 nucleotides: TGTGCCAGCAGCACGCCGGCGGCGGGGAACACCATATATTTT.

This clone was seen only a few times. V is TRBV30 and J is TRBJ1-1, with 8 bases fitting TRBD1. V shed 4 bases, J shed 1 base, and the junction held 2 bases outside the gene matches. There are 13 residues in the CDR3. Germline values: CDR1 GTSNPN, CDR2 SVGIG (reference sequence). Written as DNA, the CDR3 is TGTGCCTGGAAGGGGACAGGGAACACTGAAGCTTTCTTT. Encoded protein: CAWKGTGNTEAFF.

The genes are TRBV7-2 and TRBJ2-2; D is unresolved. The CDR3 extends over 17 amino acids. Germline lookup yields CDR1 SGHTA and CDR2 FQGNSA. The V gene lost 5 bases and the J gene lost 1 base, with 17 bases spanning the gap. The CDR3 protein is CASSIPRDSWNTGELFF. The CDR3 DNA reads as TGTGCCAGCAGCATACCCCGAGATAGCTGGAACACCGGGGAGCTGTTTTTT.

A single count supports this clone. The rearrangement uses TRBV5-1 and TRBJ1-2; 9 bases agree with TRBD1. The CDR3 extends over 14 amino acids. After removal of 4 bases from V and 5 bases from J, the junction contained 6 bases not matched to a gene. Germline CDR1 reads SGHRS; CDR2 reads YFSETQ. In DNA form, the CDR3 reads TGCGCCAGCAGCCTTGGACAGGGGAGATATGGCTACACCTTC. It yields the protein CASSLGQGRYGYTF.

The chain uses TRBV10-3 and TRBJ1-2; TRBD1 aligns across 8 bases. V gave up 8 bases and J gave up 5 bases; unmatched junction bases: 13. CDR1 and CDR2 (germline): ENHRY, SYGVKD. This CDR3 comprises 15 residues. CDR3 coding DNA: TGTGCCATCGGCGGCCGGACAGGGATTGGTTATGGCTACACCTTC. It translates to CAIGGRTGIGYGYTF.

V is TRBV3-1 (or the pseudogene TRBV3-2) and J is TRBJ1-1; D is perhaps TRBD1 (5 bases). Germline-derived CDR1 and CDR2 are LGHDT and YNNKEL (reference sequence). The length of the CDR3 is 15 residues. The V gene lost 1 base and the J gene lost 0 bases, with 9 bases spanning the gap. CDR3 bases: TGTGCCAGCAGCCAAGGGAGGGGACTGAACACTGAAGCTTTCTTT. Protein product: CASSQGRGLNTEAFF.

The J gene is TRBJ1-4, the V gene TRBV29-1; 9 positions match TRBD1. Germline V CDR1 and CDR2: SQVTM, ANQGSEA. Trimming took 6 bases from V and 0 from J; bases not matched to a gene: 5. The CDR3 totals 15 residues. As DNA, the CDR3 is TGCAGCGTGATGGACAGGGGAACAACTAATGAAAAACTGTTTTTT. This translates into CSVMDRGTTNEKLFF.

CDR3: CSVVWGFSYNEQFF. The CDR3 DNA sequence: TGCAGCGTTGTCTGGGGCTTCTCCTACAATGAGCAGTTCTTC. This chain connects TRBV29-1 to TRBJ2-1; D is possibly TRBD1 (5 bases). CDR1 and CDR2 from the germline V gene are SQVTM and ANQGSEA. CDR3 length equals 14 residues. The germline V and J ends were trimmed by 4 bases and 0 bases, with 10 bases remaining between them.

The chain recombines TRBV19 with TRBJ2-1; D perhaps matches TRBD2 (6 bases). Germline CDR1 reads LNHDA; CDR2 reads SQIVND (reference sequence). V was cut by 7 bases and J by 7 bases, with 14 bases left in between. The CDR3 loop spans 13 amino acids. CDR3 bases: TGTGCCAGTATGGGCGGGAATGGAAATGAGCAGTTCTTC. Protein sequence: CASMGGNGNEQFF.

The table lists this clone with a few counts. CDR3 nucleotide sequence: TGTGCCAGCAGCTTAATAGATATTAATGGCTACACCTTC. Its translation: CASSLIDINGYTF. The rearrangement uses TRBV7-9 and TRBJ1-2; unclear D gene. Germline CDR1 SEHNR, CDR2 FQNEAQ (reference sequence). The germline V and J ends were trimmed by 2 bases and 6 bases, with 10 bases remaining between them. This CDR3 spans 13 amino acids.

This clone was counted a few times. The rearrangement joins TRBV20-1 to TRBJ1-2, with D hard to call. CDR1 DFQATT and CDR2 SNEGSKA come from the germline V gene (reference sequence). CDR3 length: 11 residues. Deletions cut 7 bases from V and 2 bases from J, with 8 bases between. The CDR3 bases are TGCAGTGGGGGAGACAACTATGGCTACACCTTC. This gives the protein CSGGDNYGYTF.

The sample holds one count of this clone. CDR3 in amino acids: CASSLGSGSTDTQYF. The DNA of the CDR3 is TGTGCCAGCAGCTTAGGTTCAGGATCCACAGATACGCAGTATTTT. This chain connects TRBV7-8 to TRBJ2-3; D not resolved. The CDR3 loop spans 15 amino acids. CDR1 is SGHVS and CDR2 is FQNEAQ in the germline V gene. V dropped 1 base and J dropped 2 bases, with 10 bases sitting between them.

The rearrangement uses TRBV6-5 and TRBJ1-1, with D unresolved. Germline assignment: CDR1 MNHEY and CDR2 SVGAGI. The CDR3 is made up of 14 amino acids. V lost 5 bases to trimming and J lost 5 bases, with 15 bases between them. The CDR3 DNA is TGTGCCAGCAGTCGCCCGGGAAGGAGGACTGAAGCTTTCTTT. This translates into CASSRPGRRTEAFF.